The clone carrying this TCR beta chain was found many times. Its antigen is as yet unknown. The entry originates in a study of T cells in Graves' hyperthyroidism and ophthalmopathy. The study's findings and limits: Stable hyperthyroidism was separated from ophthalmopathy by a model based on 13 V-J features. Most thyroid clonotypes that were expanded above 0.001 also turned up in blood.

Disease lasting under 3 months, a NOSPECS grade of at least 4, and a Clinical Activity Score of at least 3 were features of the ophthalmopathy patients. Clinical symptoms, serum thyroxine, TRAb, thyroid ultrasound and orbital computed tomography informed diagnoses. Researchers took RNA transcripts and amplified the TCR beta CDR3 regions from them. The study used the HTBI primer set for a first-round RT-PCR of the TCR CDR3. One entry per CDR3 protein, called by TCRdb with MiXCR from the multiplex PCR reads. The sample shows roughly 350,000 distinct CDR3 sequences, about 14% of them seen only once. The CDR3 has 14 residues. The ends lost 2 bases at V and 4 bases at J; junction bases unmatched: 4.

The specimen was blood. The rearrangement uses TRBV12-3 or TRBV12-4 and TRBJ1-1; 7 positions agree with TRBD1. The receptor comes from a woman in her 30s with Graves' ophthalmopathy. The CDR3 here is CASSLQRQGTEAFF. The CDR3 DNA reads as TGTGCCAGCAGTTTACAACGACAGGGCACTGAAGCTTTCTTT.